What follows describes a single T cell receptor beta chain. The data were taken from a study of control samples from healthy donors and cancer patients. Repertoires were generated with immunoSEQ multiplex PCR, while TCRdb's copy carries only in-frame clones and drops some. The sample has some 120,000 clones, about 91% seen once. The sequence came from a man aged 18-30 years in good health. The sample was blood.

For the CDR3, the DNA is TGCGCCAGCAGCCAAAGTGCGACGTTGGAAGAGACCCAGTACTTC. Translated: CASSQSATLEETQYF. The chain is built from TRBV5-1 and TRBJ2-5; D is uncertain. The CDR3 contains 15 residues. The V gene's germline CDR1 is SGHRS and CDR2 YFSETQ. V shed 4 bases and J shed 3 bases, with 16 bases lying between them.